The 20 T cell receptor beta chains below come from one sample, sequenced in a study of prognosis after radiotherapy for stage I lung cancer. Template was genomic DNA; TCR beta CDR3 amplified in two multiplex PCR rounds. Primers specific to each TRBV and TRBJ gene were used in first-round PCR. TCRdb recomputed calls from the multiplex PCR reads with MiXCR, one row per CDR3 protein. Among tens of thousands of distinct CDR3 sequences listed, roughly two fifths were seen once. The source material was PBMCs, sampled before or after stereotactic body radiation therapy (not recorded which). Source of these receptors: a donor aged 50 or older with non-small cell lung cancer.

Comments on this clonotype: A far more abundant clone sits one base away, making this likely a read error. The V gene is TRBV28, the J gene TRBJ2-3; D perhaps matches TRBD1 (5 bases). Looked up from germline, CDR1 is MDHEN and CDR2 is SYDVKM. This CDR3 region has 14 residues. The CDR3 region is CASSQTESTDMQYF. The CDR3 nucleotides are TGTGCCAGCAGTCAGACAGAGAGCACAGATATGCAGTATTTT. The full variable domain, completed using reference TRBV28 and TRBJ2-3, is DVKVTQSSRYLVKRTGEKVFLECVQDMDHENMFWYRQDPGLGLRLIYFSYDVKMKEKGDIPEGYSVSREKKERFSLILESASTNQTSMYLCASSQTESTDMQYFGPGTRLTVL.

The genes are TRBV28 and TRBJ2-7; 11 nucleotides agree with TRBD2. Germline V gene data show CDR1 as MDHEN and CDR2 as SYDVKM. There are 16 residues in the CDR3. Trimming cost V 8 bases and J 3 bases; bases outside gene matches: 12. The CDR3 DNA reads TGTGCCAGCGGCTCACCCACTAGCGGGAGAATCTACGAGCAGTACTTC. As protein: CASGSPTSGRIYEQYF. Based on the CDR3 plus reference TRBV28 and TRBJ2-7, the full variable domain is DVKVTQSSRYLVKRTGEKVFLECVQDMDHENMFWYRQDPGLGLRLIYFSYDVKMKEKGDIPEGYSVSREKKERFSLILESASTNQTSMYLCASGSPTSGRIYEQYFGPGTRLTVT.

There are many counts of this clonotype. The genes are TRBV6-2 or TRBV6-3 and TRBJ2-7; unclear D gene. The germline CDR1 and CDR2 sequences are MNHEY and SVGEGT. V was pared by 2 bases and J by 0 bases, with 11 bases between. The CDR3 is made up of 15 amino acids. CDR3 sequence reads: CASSYVAKSSYEQYF. CDR3 in DNA: TGTGCCAGCAGTTACGTGGCAAAGAGCTCCTACGAGCAGTACTTC.

With respect to this clonotype: Since a much larger clone is just one base distant, this may be a read error. This chain uses TRBV6-2 or TRBV6-3 with TRBJ1-5, with D maybe TRBD1 (6 bases). The CDR3 has 17 residues. V shed 0 bases and J shed 3 bases, with 15 bases lying between them. Germline V gene sequence: CDR1 MNHEY, CDR2 SVGEGT. The CDR3 coding sequence is TGTGCCAGCAGTTACTCCGGACAGATATATATCAATCAGCCCCAGCATTTT. It translates to CASSYSGQIYINQPQHF.

There are many counts of this clonotype. V and J are TRBV7-2 and TRBJ1-1; 11 nucleotides match TRBD1. CDR1 SGHTA and CDR2 FQGNSA come from the germline V gene. The junction had 6 bases not matched to a gene; V was cut back by 5 bases and J by 4 bases. This CDR3 is built from 15 residues. CDR3 amino acids: CASSASGTGGTEAFF. In DNA form, the CDR3 reads TGTGCCAGCAGCGCCTCCGGGACAGGGGGCACTGAAGCTTTCTTT.

This clonotype was recorded at least ten times. This chain connects TRBV5-6 to TRBJ1-5; maybe TRBD1 (6 bases). The germline V gene has CDR1 SGHDT and CDR2 YYEEEE. This CDR3 is built from 14 residues. V lost 3 bases and J lost 2, with 9 bases in between. The CDR3 bases are TGTGCCAGCAGCTCAGGGGTTGGCAATCAGCCCCAGCATTTT. Its protein is CASSSGVGNQPQHF.

This clonotype was recorded at least ten times. The J gene is TRBJ2-3, the V gene TRBV27; the D gene is possibly TRBD2 (6 bases). Germline V gene data show CDR1 as MNHEY and CDR2 as SMNVEV (reference sequence). The ends were cut back, 1 base at V and 0 bases at J, with 11 bases in the middle. The CDR3 loop spans 16 amino acids. DNA of the CDR3: TGTGCCAGCAGTTTATTCGGGACTCACAGCACAGATACGCAGTATTTT. Residues: CASSLFGTHSTDTQYF.

This clonotype was seen ten or more times. The chain joins TRBV19 to TRBJ1-6; possible D gene TRBD1, 6 bases. The CDR3 runs to 16 residues. The V end lost 6 bases, the J end lost 7 bases, and 19 bases lay between the germline ends. CDR1 and CDR2 from the germline V gene are LNHDA and SQIVND (reference sequence). DNA for the CDR3: TGTGCCAGTAGGATTGGGGGGGCATTTGCCAATTCACCCCTCCACTTT. Encoded protein: CASRIGGAFANSPLHF. The variable domain in full, with the rest retrieved from reference TRBV19 and TRBJ1-6, is DGGITQSPKYLFRKEGQNVTLSCEQNLNHDAMYWYRQDPGQGLRLIYYSQIVNDFQKGDIAEGYSVSREKKESFPLTVTSAQKNPTAFYLCASRIGGAFANSPLHFGNGTRLTVT.

This clonotype has a handful of counts. Given a much more abundant clone one base away, this may be a read error. The gene calls are TRBV7-2 and TRBJ2-3; no reliable D call. V was pared by 1 base and J by 7 bases, with 6 bases between. The CDR3 has 12 residues. From germline, CDR1 is SGHTA and CDR2 FQGNSA. The CDR3 region has the DNA TGTGCCAGCAGCTTAGTTACATATACGCAGTATTTT. Amino acid sequence: CASSLVTYTQYF.

The V and J genes are TRBV7-3 and TRBJ2-2; TRBD2 matches at 11 bases. CDR1 and CDR2 from the germline V gene are SGHTA and FQGTGA. The CDR3 contains 16 residues. V was pared by 6 bases and J by 3 bases, with 6 bases of the junction left unmatched. CDR3 DNA sequence: TGTGCCAGCAGATCCTTAGCGGGAGGGGACACCGGGGAGCTGTTTTTT. Residues: CASRSLAGGDTGELFF.

The chain recombines TRBV7-8 with TRBJ2-7; D might be TRBD1 or TRBD2, each matching 6 bases. The CDR3 totals 17 residues. The V end was cut by 4 bases, the J end by 3 bases, with 22 bases between. CDR1 SGHVS and CDR2 FQNEAQ come from the germline V gene. The CDR3 sequence: CASSYDQLRGDNYEQYF. CDR3 bases: TGTGCCAGCAGCTACGACCAGCTGCGCGGGGACAACTACGAGCAGTACTTC.

A remark on this clonotype: A read error is possible here, since a much larger clone lies one base away. The CDR3 DNA sequence: TGTGCCAGAAGCGTAGGAGCTAGCGGGCCTACTAAGACCCAGTACTTC. This encodes CARSVGASGPTKTQYF. This chain joins TRBV9 and TRBJ2-5, with TRBD2 matching over 8 bases. The length of the CDR3 is 16 residues. Germline CDR1 and CDR2: SGDLS and YYNGEE.

The CDR3 region is CASSQNHGSTDTQYF. In DNA, the CDR3 is TGTGCCAGCAGCCAAAATCATGGTAGCACAGATACGCAGTATTTT. This chain connects TRBV7-2 to TRBJ2-3, with D unclear. The CDR3 loop spans 15 amino acids. Trimming removed 5 bases at V and 0 bases at J, with 12 bases between. Germline CDR1 is SGHTA and CDR2 is FQGNSA.

This chain links TRBV20-1 with TRBJ2-5; TRBD2 aligns across 10 bases. Trimming removed 3 bases from V and 5 bases from J; junction bases left unmatched: 15. Germline values: CDR1 DFQATT, CDR2 SNEGSKA (reference sequence). CDR3 length equals 17 residues. This CDR3 is CSASLLAGVFGRETQYF. The CDR3 DNA follows: TGCAGTGCTAGTCTGCTAGCGGGAGTTTTCGGGAGGGAGACCCAGTACTTC.

In regard to this clonotype: One end of the junction does not line up with germline, which may come from a read error. CDR3 in amino acids: CASSFYGDEKYF. The CDR3 bases are TGCGCCAGCAGCTTCTATGGGGACGAGAAGTACTTC. V and J are TRBV5-1 and TRBJ2-7; D might be TRBD1 or TRBD2, each matching 5 bases. The CDR3 sequence is 12 residues long. Germline-derived CDR1 and CDR2 are SGHRS and YFSETQ.

This clonotype is labeled as medium-sized. The rearrangement joins TRBV28 to TRBJ1-1; the match to TRBD1 covers 7 bases. The CDR3 is made up of 16 amino acids. Germline CDR1 reads MDHEN; CDR2 reads SYDVKM. After removal of 5 bases from V and 0 bases from J, the junction contained 9 bases not matched to a gene. The CDR3 reads CASSPGTVEMNTEAFF. The CDR3 bases are TGTGCCAGCAGTCCCGGGACAGTAGAGATGAACACTGAAGCTTTCTTT.

This clonotype was observed many times. V gene TRBV18 combines with J gene TRBJ2-7; TRBD1 matches at 7 bases. In germline, CDR1 is KGHSH, CDR2 LQKENI. Unmatched junction bases numbered 13, after V lost 3 bases and J lost 5 bases. The CDR3 loop spans 16 amino acids. The CDR3, as DNA: TGTGCCAGCTCACCGCTACAACCGGGACAGTCCAACGAGCAGTACTTC. Translating gives CASSPLQPGQSNEQYF.

Judged by abundance, this clonotype is medium-sized. This chain links TRBV28 with TRBJ2-3, with 8 bases lining up with TRBD2. Germline V gives CDR1 MDHEN, CDR2 SYDVKM. Germline trimming cut 5 bases from V and 4 bases from J; bases unmatched to any gene: 11. The CDR3 loop spans 16 amino acids. The CDR3 coding sequence is TGTGCCAGCAGTATTATAGCGGGGAAGGATGCAGATACGCAGTATTTT. This encodes CASSIIAGKDADTQYF.

With regard to this clonotype: One junction end does not reproduce the germline sequence, and a read error may be involved. The V call is TRBV19, the J call TRBJ2-7; D is ambiguous. The CDR3 sequence is 14 residues long. Germline assignment: CDR1 LNHDA and CDR2 SQIVND (reference sequence). This CDR3 reads CASSPNLFAYEHYF. CDR3 DNA: TGTGCCAGTAGTCCAAATCTTTTCGCCTACGAGCATTACTTT.

Many counts were recorded for this clonotype. This chain uses TRBV12-3 or TRBV12-4 with TRBJ2-3; the match to TRBD1 covers 8 bases. Trimming cost V 0 bases and J 4 bases; bases outside gene matches: 0. This CDR3 has 14 residues. As DNA, the CDR3 is TGTGCCAGCAGTTTAGCACAGGGGGCAGATACGCAGTATTTT. Encoded protein: CASSLAQGADTQYF.